This T cell receptor (beta chain) came from a study of beta chain features in type 1 diabetes. V gave up 5 bases and J gave up 5 bases, with 15 bases separating them. Germline CDR1 is SQVTM and CDR2 is ANQGSEA. The CDR3 covers 13 residues. The sample holds a few counts of this clone. Its antigen is unknown. Study-wide points: People with Type 1 diabetes carried modestly yet significantly shorter TCRB CDR3s in all four CD4+ subsets. In comparison with healthy donors, patients had naive, central memory and Treg TCRB repertoires that appeared more similar.

Over 95% purity was reached by all sorted populations. Every isolated RNA sample was fully reverse transcribed, so sequencing captured expressed TCRB transcripts. Profiling relied on immunoSEQ multiplex PCR, and the TCRdb table lists in-frame clones only, not all of them. Of some 410,000 clones listed, about 15% are singletons. This sequence was found in a man aged 30-40 years in good health. The J gene is TRBJ2-5, the V gene TRBV29-1; unclear D gene. The sequenced sample was naive CD4+ T cells from blood. The DNA of the CDR3 is TGCAGCGTTAACAGCAAGTTTAGGGAGACCCAGTACTTC. The encoded protein is CSVNSKFRETQYF.